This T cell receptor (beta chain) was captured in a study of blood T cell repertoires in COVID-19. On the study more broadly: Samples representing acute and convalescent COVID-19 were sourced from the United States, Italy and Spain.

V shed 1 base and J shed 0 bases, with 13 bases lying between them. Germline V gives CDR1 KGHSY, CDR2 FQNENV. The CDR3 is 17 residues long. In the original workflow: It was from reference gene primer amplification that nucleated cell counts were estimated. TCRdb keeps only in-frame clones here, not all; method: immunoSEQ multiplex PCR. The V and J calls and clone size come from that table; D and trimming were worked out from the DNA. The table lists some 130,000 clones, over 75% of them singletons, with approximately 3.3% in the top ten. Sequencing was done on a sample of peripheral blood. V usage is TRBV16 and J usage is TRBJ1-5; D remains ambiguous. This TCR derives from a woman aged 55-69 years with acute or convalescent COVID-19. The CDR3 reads CASSQFPPQNSNQPQHF. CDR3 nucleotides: TGTGCCAGCAGCCAATTTCCCCCCCAGAATAGCAATCAGCCCCAGCATTTT. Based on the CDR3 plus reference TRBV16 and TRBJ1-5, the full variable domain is GEEVAQTPKHLVRGEGQKAKLYCAPIKGHSYVFWYQQVLKNEFKFLISFQNENVFDETGMPKERFSAKCLPNSPCSLEIQATKLEDSAVYFCASSQFPPQNSNQPQHFGDGTRLSIL.